One and the same sample provided the 10 T cell receptor beta chains below, sequenced in a study of patients and donors after allogeneic stem cell transplantation. Each CDR3 protein gets one entry after TCRdb re-called the RT-PCR reads with MiXCR. Of fewer than 75,000 distinct CDR3 sequences in the sample, approximately 12% are singletons; the top ten hold around 30%. Sequencing was carried out using blood, either unsorted or a sorted T cell fraction (not recorded which). The receptors come from a human donor who was either an allogeneic HSCT recipient or a stem cell or donor lymphocyte infusion donor (not recorded which). It is not recorded whose cells these are; they may come from a transplant donor.

This clonotype was seen a handful of times. The chain combines TRBV5-1 with TRBJ2-7; D is possibly TRBD1 (6 bases). V was trimmed by 5 bases and J by 1 base, leaving 13 bases between them. Per germline, CDR1 SGHRS and CDR2 YFSETQ. The CDR3 contains 14 residues. In DNA form, the CDR3 reads TGCGCCAGCAGTGATCTGGACAGATCCTACGAGCAGTACTTC. Protein: CASSDLDRSYEQYF.

With respect to this clonotype: A single base separates this from a much larger clone, so it may be a read error. J is TRBJ1-2 and V is TRBV20-1; D ambiguous. The CDR3 is made up of 11 amino acids. Per the germline V gene, CDR1 is DFQATT and CDR2 is SNEGSKA (reference sequence). The CDR3 DNA is TGCAGTGCTAGATATAACTTTGGCTACACCTTC. It yields the protein CSARYNFGYTF.

This clonotype has ten or more counts. J is TRBJ1-5 and V is TRBV6-1; D is perhaps TRBD1 (6 bases). V was pared by 3 bases and J by 0 bases, with 9 bases between. Looked up from germline, CDR1 is MNHNS and CDR2 is SASEGT. This CDR3 spans 15 amino acids. CDR3 in DNA: TGTGCCAGCAGTGAGGGACACCTTAGCAATCAGCCCCAGCATTTT. Translating gives CASSEGHLSNQPQHF.

The chain uses TRBV12-3 or TRBV12-4 and TRBJ2-1; D is unclear. The CDR3 has 12 residues. V was cut by 2 bases and J by 8 bases, with 7 bases left in between. CDR3 in DNA: TGTGCCAGCAGTTTATTGGGCTATGAGCAGTTCTTC. Its protein is CASSLLGYEQFF.

The chain links TRBV4-1 to TRBJ2-1, with 11 bases identical to TRBD2. From germline, CDR1 is MGHRA and CDR2 YSYEKL. V was pared by 4 bases and J by 6 bases, with 8 bases of the junction left unmatched. The CDR3 has 16 amino acids. DNA of the CDR3: TGCGCCAGCAGCCTCCTTGGGACTAGCGGCTCCAATGAGCAGTTCTTC. The encoded protein is CASSLLGTSGSNEQFF.

The genes are TRBV7-9 and TRBJ1-2; D unresolved. Germline V gives CDR1 SEHNR, CDR2 FQNEAQ (reference sequence). V lost 5 bases and J lost 8, with 21 bases in between. There are 15 residues in the CDR3. The CDR3 region has the DNA TGTGCCAGCAGCCCACCAGTGGCGCCTAGGAAGGGCTACACCTTC. Its protein is CASSPPVAPRKGYTF.

This clonotype was seen ten or more times. The chain combines TRBV20-1 with TRBJ1-5; D may be TRBD1 (5 bases). This CDR3 has 16 residues. Germline V gives CDR1 DFQATT, CDR2 SNEGSKA (reference sequence). The V end lost 1 base, the J end lost 2 bases, and 15 bases lay between the germline ends. The CDR3 bases are TGCAGTGCTAGAGGGGAGGGGAGCTTCCGCAATCAGCCCCAGCATTTT. This translates into CSARGEGSFRNQPQHF.

The rearrangement joins TRBV3-1 to TRBJ2-5; perhaps TRBD2 as D (7 bases). The CDR3 totals 14 residues. V was clipped by 7 bases and J by 1 base, with 13 bases between them. Germline lookup yields CDR1 LGHDT and CDR2 YNNKEL (reference sequence). Here the CDR3 reads CASNKRGGQETQYF. CDR3 nucleotide sequence: TGTGCCAGCAACAAGAGGGGGGGCCAAGAGACCCAGTACTTC.

This clonotype was observed at least ten times. This chain links TRBV29-1 with TRBJ1-1; possible D gene TRBD1, 6 bases. There are 14 residues in the CDR3. The germline V and J ends were trimmed by 7 bases and 7 bases, with 22 bases remaining between them. Germline loops: CDR1 SQVTM, CDR2 ANQGSEA. CDR3 sequence: CSGDRGGGRGEAFF. In DNA, the CDR3 is TGCAGCGGTGACCGTGGAGGGGGAAGGGGTGAAGCTTTCTTT.

This clonotype was seen a handful of times. The chain recombines TRBV29-1 with TRBJ1-3; D gene ambiguous. Trimming left V 4 bases short and J 1 base short, with 11 bases between. The CDR3 spans 14 residues. Germline V gene lookup returns CDR1 SQVTM and CDR2 ANQGSEA. The CDR3 DNA follows: TGCAGCGTTGTGGCGGGGTTTTCTGGAAACACCATATATTTT. Its translation: CSVVAGFSGNTIYF.